This T cell receptor (beta chain) was observed in a study of cytomegalovirus exposure and HLA in healthy donors. Study-level background: Of the donors genotyped, some 400 in all, about 80% fell in the Caucasian-associated ancestry cluster. General study results and limits: Excluded: some indistinguishable V segments such as TRBV6-2 and TRBV6-3. Cytomegalovirus association was listed for roughly 160 TCR beta chains. Other equally common chains were less clonally expanded than HLA-associated TCR beta chains, a later analysis showed.

As regards this clone: Its specificity is unknown. Other DNA sequences in this specimen translate into the identical CDR3.

V lost 2 bases to trimming and J lost 8 bases, with 10 bases between them. This CDR3 has 14 residues. Germline values: CDR1 MNHEY, CDR2 SVGAGI. Researchers ran the PCR with 60 Vbeta and 13 Jbeta primers. The data were produced by immunoSEQ multiplex PCR, yet TCRdb's version contains in-frame clones alone and is incomplete. Reported are over 75,000 clones; the ten largest clones contain approximately 6%. The source of this sequence is a girl under 18 in good health and CMV-seropositive. The sample consisted of PBMCs. The chain carries TRBV6-5 and TRBJ1-6; no firm D call. The DNA for the CDR3 is TGTGCCAGCAGTTACGGGCAGGTAGATTCACCCCTCCACTTT. As protein: CASSYGQVDSPLHF.